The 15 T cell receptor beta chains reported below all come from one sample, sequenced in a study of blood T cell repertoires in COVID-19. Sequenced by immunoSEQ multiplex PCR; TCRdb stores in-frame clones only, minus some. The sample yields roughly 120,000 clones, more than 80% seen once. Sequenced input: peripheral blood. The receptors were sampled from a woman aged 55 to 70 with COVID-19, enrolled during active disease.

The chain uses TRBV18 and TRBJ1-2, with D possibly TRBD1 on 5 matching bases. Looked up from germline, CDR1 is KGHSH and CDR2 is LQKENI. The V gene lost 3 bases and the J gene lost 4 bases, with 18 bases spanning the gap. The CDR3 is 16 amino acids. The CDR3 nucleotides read TGTGCCAGCTCACCGTCGACAGAGCCAACGGGCTATGGCTACACCTTC. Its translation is CASSPSTEPTGYGYTF.

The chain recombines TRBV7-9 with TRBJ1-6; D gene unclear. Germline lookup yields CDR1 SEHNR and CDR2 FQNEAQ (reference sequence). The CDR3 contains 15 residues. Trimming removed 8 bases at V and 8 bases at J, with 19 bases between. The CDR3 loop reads CASPLRREADSPLHF. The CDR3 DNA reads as TGTGCCAGCCCCCTGCGGAGGGAGGCTGATTCACCCCTCCACTTT.

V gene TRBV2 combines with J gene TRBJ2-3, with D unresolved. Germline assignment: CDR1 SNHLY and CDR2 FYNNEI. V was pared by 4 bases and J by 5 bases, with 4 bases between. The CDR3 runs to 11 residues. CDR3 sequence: CASSALDTQYF. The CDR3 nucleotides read TGTGCCAGCAGTGCGTTAGATACGCAGTATTTT.

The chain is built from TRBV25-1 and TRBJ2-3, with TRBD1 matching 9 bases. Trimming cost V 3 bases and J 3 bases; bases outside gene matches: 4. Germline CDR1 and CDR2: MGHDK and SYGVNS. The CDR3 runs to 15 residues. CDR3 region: CASSDGQGWTDTQYF. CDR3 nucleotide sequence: TGTGCCAGCAGTGACGGACAGGGGTGGACAGATACGCAGTATTTT.

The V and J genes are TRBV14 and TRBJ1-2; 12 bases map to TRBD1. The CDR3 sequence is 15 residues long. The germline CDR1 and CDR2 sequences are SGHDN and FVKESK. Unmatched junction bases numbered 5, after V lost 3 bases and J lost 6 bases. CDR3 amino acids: CASSHRGTGGDGYTF. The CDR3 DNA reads TGTGCCAGCAGCCATCGGGGGACAGGGGGCGATGGCTACACCTTC.

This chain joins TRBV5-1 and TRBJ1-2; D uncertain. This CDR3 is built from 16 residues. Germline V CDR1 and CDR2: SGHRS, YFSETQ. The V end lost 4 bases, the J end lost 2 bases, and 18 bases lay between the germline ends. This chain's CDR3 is CASSADQSFGNYGYTF. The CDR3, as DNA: TGCGCCAGCAGCGCGGATCAGTCATTCGGCAACTATGGCTACACCTTC.

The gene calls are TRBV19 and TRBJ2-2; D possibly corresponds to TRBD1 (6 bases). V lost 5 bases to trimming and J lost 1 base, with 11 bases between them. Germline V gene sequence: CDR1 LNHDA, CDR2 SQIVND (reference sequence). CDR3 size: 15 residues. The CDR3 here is CASSGQSLNTGELFF. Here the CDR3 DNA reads TGTGCCAGTAGTGGACAGAGTCTGAACACCGGGGAGCTGTTTTTT.

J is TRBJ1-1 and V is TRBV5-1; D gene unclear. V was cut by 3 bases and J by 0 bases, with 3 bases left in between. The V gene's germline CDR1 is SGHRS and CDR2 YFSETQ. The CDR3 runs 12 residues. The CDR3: CASSSMNTEAFF. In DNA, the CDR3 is TGCGCCAGCAGCTCAATGAACACTGAAGCTTTCTTT.

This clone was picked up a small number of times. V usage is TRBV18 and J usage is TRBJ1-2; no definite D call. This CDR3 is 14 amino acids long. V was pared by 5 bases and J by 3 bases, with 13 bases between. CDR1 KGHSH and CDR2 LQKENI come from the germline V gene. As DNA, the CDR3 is TGTGCCAGCTCAGAGGTCCAACTCGACTATGGCTACACCTTC. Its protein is CASSEVQLDYGYTF.

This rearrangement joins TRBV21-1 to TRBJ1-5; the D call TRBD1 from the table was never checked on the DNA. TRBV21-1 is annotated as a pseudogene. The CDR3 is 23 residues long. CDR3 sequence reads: CASSKDPGRIGTGKDYSNQPQHF. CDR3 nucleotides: TGTGCCAGCAGCAAAGACCCGGGGCGTATAGGGACAGGAAAAGATTATAGCAATCAGCCCCAGCATTTT.

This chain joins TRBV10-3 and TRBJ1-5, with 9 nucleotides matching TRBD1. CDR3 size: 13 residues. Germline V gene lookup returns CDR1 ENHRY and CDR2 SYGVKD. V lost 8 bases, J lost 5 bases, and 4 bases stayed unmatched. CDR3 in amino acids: CAIGGQGYQPQHF. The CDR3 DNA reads TGTGCCATCGGGGGACAGGGTTATCAGCCCCAGCATTTT.

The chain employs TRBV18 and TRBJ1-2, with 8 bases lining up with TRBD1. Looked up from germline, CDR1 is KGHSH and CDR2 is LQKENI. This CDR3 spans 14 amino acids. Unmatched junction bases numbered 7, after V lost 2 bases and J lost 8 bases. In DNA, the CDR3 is TGTGCCAGCTCACCAAACCGGGACAGGAGCGGCTACACCTTC. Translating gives CASSPNRDRSGYTF.

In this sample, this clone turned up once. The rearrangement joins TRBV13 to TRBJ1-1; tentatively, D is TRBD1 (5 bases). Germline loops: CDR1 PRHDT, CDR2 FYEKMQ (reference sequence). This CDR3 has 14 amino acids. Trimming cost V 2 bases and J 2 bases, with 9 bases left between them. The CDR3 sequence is CASSLRGLNTEAFF. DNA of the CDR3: TGTGCCAGCAGCTTAAGGGGACTCAACACTGAAGCTTTCTTT.

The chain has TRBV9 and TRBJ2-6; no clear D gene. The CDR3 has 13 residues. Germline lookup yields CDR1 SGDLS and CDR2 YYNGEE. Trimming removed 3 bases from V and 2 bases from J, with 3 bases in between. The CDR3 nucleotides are TGTGCCAGCAGCGCTCCTGGGGCCAACGTCCTGACTTTC. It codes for CASSAPGANVLTF. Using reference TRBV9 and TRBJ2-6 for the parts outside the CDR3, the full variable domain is DSGVTQTPKHLITATGQRVTLRCSPRSGDLSVYWYQQSLDQGLQFLIQYYNGEERAKGNILERFSAQQFPDLHSELNLSSLELGDSALYFCASSAPGANVLTFGAGSRLTVL.

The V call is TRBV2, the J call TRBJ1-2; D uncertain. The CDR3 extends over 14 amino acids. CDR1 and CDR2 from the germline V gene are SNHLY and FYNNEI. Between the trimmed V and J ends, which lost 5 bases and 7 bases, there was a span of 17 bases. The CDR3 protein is CASSPYNAASGYTF. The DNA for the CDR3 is TGTGCCAGCAGTCCTTACAACGCAGCGAGTGGCTACACCTTC.